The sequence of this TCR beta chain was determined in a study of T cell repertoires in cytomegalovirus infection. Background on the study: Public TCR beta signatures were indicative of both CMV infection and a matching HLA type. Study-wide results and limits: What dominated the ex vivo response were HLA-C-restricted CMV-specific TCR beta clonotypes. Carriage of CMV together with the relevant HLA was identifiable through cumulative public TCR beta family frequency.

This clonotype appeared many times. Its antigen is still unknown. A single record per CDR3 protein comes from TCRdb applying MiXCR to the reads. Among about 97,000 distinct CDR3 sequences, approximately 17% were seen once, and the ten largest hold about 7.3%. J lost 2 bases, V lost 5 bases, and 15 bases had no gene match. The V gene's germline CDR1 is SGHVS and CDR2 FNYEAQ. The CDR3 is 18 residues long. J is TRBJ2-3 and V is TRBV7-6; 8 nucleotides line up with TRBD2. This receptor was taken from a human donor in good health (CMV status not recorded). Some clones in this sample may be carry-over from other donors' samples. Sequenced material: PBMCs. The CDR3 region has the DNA TGTGCCAGCAGCACGGGACTAGTTTGGGGGGAAAACACAGATACGCAGTATTTT. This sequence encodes CASSTGLVWGENTDTQYF.